A selection of T cell receptor beta chains follows, all from one sample in a study of CD8 T cells in Susac syndrome. TCRdb fed the immunoSEQ multiplex PCR reads into MiXCR, producing one record per CDR3 protein. The data show about 240,000 distinct CDR3 sequences, 90% to 96% seen once. Sequencing used CD4+ T cells from PBMCs. These receptors all come from a human donor with Susac syndrome. The CDR3 runs from the conserved cysteine through the conserved F or W. Each record gives: V gene, D gene, J gene, clone size, CDR3 DNA, CDR3 protein. D genes are given only for firm matches. Size tells how often a clone was seen (once, few, many) or the class of an expanded clone, and some rows leave it out.

V gene: TRBV29-1
D gene: -
J gene: TRBJ2-2
clone size: -
CDR3 DNA: TGCAGCGTTGAATGGGCGGGAAAAAACACCGGGGAGCTGTTTTTT
CDR3 protein: CSVEWAGKNTGELFF

V gene: TRBV30
D gene: TRBD2
J gene: TRBJ2-1
clone size: once
CDR3 DNA: TGTGCCTGGAGGACTAGCGGGAGGGCGTCCTACAATGAGCAGTTCTTC
CDR3 protein: CAWRTSGRASYNEQFF

V gene: TRBV29-1
D gene: TRBD1
J gene: TRBJ1-4
clone size: -
CDR3 DNA: TGCAGCGCAGGGGGTTTAGGCGAAAAACTGTTTTTT
CDR3 protein: CSAGGLGEKLFF

V gene: TRBV18
D gene: -
J gene: TRBJ1-2
clone size: -
CDR3 DNA: TGTGCCAGCTCACGGGGGCCTTATGGCTACACCTTC
CDR3 protein: CASSRGPYGYTF

V gene: TRBV24-1
D gene: -
J gene: TRBJ2-1
clone size: once
CDR3 DNA: TGTGCCACCAGTGACACTGACAGCTTTAACAATGAGCAGTTCTTC
CDR3 protein: CATSDTDSFNNEQFF

V gene: TRBV14
D gene: -
J gene: TRBJ1-2
clone size: -
CDR3 DNA: TGTGCCAGCAGCCACTGGGACACCGGCTACACCTTC
CDR3 protein: CASSHWDTGYTF

V gene: TRBV12-5
D gene: -
J gene: TRBJ2-1
clone size: -
CDR3 DNA: TGTGCTAGTGGTTTGGTACGGGAATCTGGGCAGTTCTTC
CDR3 protein: CASGLVRESGQFF

V gene: TRBV20-1
D gene: -
J gene: TRBJ2-7
clone size: -
CDR3 DNA: TGCAGTGCTAGAGCCCCCGCCGCAGGGGCCTACGAGCAGTACTTC
CDR3 protein: CSARAPAAGAYEQYF

V gene: TRBV7-6
D gene: -
J gene: TRBJ1-2
clone size: -
CDR3 DNA: TGTGCCAGCAGCCACGCTTTGCGAGTTGGCTACACCTTC
CDR3 protein: CASSHALRVGYTF

V gene: TRBV29-1
D gene: -
J gene: TRBJ2-1
clone size: -
CDR3 DNA: TGCAGCGTTGGGACCCGGGACTCCCGGCCCTTC
CDR3 protein: CSVGTRDSRPF

V gene: TRBV20-1
D gene: -
J gene: TRBJ2-7
clone size: -
CDR3 DNA: TGCAGTGCTAGTCGTTCCCACGAGCAGTACTTC
CDR3 protein: CSASRSHEQYF

V gene: TRBV12-5
D gene: TRBD2
J gene: TRBJ2-3
clone size: -
CDR3 DNA: TGTGCTAGTGGTTTCATAGCGGGAGGGACAGATACGCAGTATTTT
CDR3 protein: CASGFIAGGTDTQYF

V gene: TRBV7-9
D gene: -
J gene: TRBJ2-5
clone size: many
CDR3 DNA: TGTGCCAGCAGCTCCGTGGAGACCCAGTACTTC
CDR3 protein: CASSSVETQYF

V gene: TRBV9
D gene: -
J gene: TRBJ2-3
clone size: -
CDR3 DNA: TGTGCCAGCAGCGTGACCCCCACCTCTTTGCAAGATACGCAGTATTTT
CDR3 protein: CASSVTPTSLQDTQYF

V gene: TRBV6-5
D gene: -
J gene: TRBJ1-1
clone size: -
CDR3 DNA: TGTGCCAGCAGTTACTCCGGCAGACTGAACACTGAAGCTTTCTTT
CDR3 protein: CASSYSGRLNTEAFF

V gene: TRBV28
D gene: -
J gene: TRBJ1-1
clone size: -
CDR3 DNA: TGTGCCAGCAGTTTATCCCTACGGGTTGAAGCTTTCTTT
CDR3 protein: CASSLSLRVEAFF

V gene: TRBV6-5
D gene: -
J gene: TRBJ2-7
clone size: -
CDR3 DNA: TGTGCCAGCAGTTACTCTGTGGTGGATCCGTGGTCCTACGAGCAGTACTTC
CDR3 protein: CASSYSVVDPWSYEQYF

V gene: TRBV12-3/TRBV12-4
D gene: TRBD1
J gene: TRBJ1-2
clone size: -
CDR3 DNA: TGTGCCAGCAGTTTAGCGGGAGTGGGGACAGGCACGTTTCGCTACACCTTC
CDR3 protein: CASSLAGVGTGTFRYTF

V gene: TRBV12-3/TRBV12-4
D gene: -
J gene: TRBJ1-2
clone size: -
CDR3 DNA: TGTGCCAGCAGGAAAGGACAGCTTGATGGCTACACCTTC
CDR3 protein: CASRKGQLDGYTF

V gene: TRBV30
D gene: -
J gene: TRBJ1-1
clone size: -
CDR3 DNA: TGTGCCTGCTCGGGGGGGAAAACCCTGAACACTGAAGCTTTCTTT
CDR3 protein: CACSGGKTLNTEAFF

V gene: TRBV30
D gene: -
J gene: TRBJ2-3
clone size: once
CDR3 DNA: TGTGCCTGGAGGGGGTTATATACGCAGTATTTT
CDR3 protein: CAWRGLYTQYF

V gene: TRBV4-2
D gene: -
J gene: TRBJ2-7
clone size: once
CDR3 DNA: TGTGCCAGCAGCCAAGGGCCGAGAGGGCCGACCTCCTACGAGCAGTACTTC
CDR3 protein: CASSQGPRGPTSYEQYF

V gene: TRBV29-1
D gene: TRBD1
J gene: TRBJ2-1
clone size: once
CDR3 DNA: TGCAGCGTACGACAGGGGTGGAATGAGCAGTTCTTC
CDR3 protein: CSVRQGWNEQFF

V gene: TRBV12-5
D gene: -
J gene: TRBJ1-1
clone size: -
CDR3 DNA: TGTGCTAGTGGTTTGGTACAGGGCGCTGAAGCTTTCTTT
CDR3 protein: CASGLVQGAEAFF

V gene: TRBV4-1
D gene: -
J gene: TRBJ2-1
clone size: -
CDR3 DNA: TGCGCCAGCAGCCAAGGCGTAGGAGACAATGAGCAGTTCTTC
CDR3 protein: CASSQGVGDNEQFF

V gene: TRBV7-3
D gene: -
J gene: TRBJ2-1
clone size: -
CDR3 DNA: TGTGCCAGCAGCTTATCTTCTTTGCTTGGCAATGAGCAGTTCTTC
CDR3 protein: CASSLSSLLGNEQFF

V gene: TRBV14
D gene: -
J gene: TRBJ1-2
clone size: -
CDR3 DNA: TGTGCCAGCAGCCAAGATCGGGCAGGCCTTGGTTATGGCTACACCTTC
CDR3 protein: CASSQDRAGLGYGYTF

V gene: TRBV28
D gene: -
J gene: TRBJ2-7
clone size: -
CDR3 DNA: TGTGCCAGCAGTGGGACCCCCTACGAGCAGTACTTC
CDR3 protein: CASSGTPYEQYF

V gene: TRBV20-1
D gene: TRBD2
J gene: TRBJ2-1
clone size: -
CDR3 DNA: TGCAGTGCTAGAGATCGCCTAGCGGGAGTTAACAATGAGCAGTTCTTC
CDR3 protein: CSARDRLAGVNNEQFF

V gene: TRBV29-1
D gene: -
J gene: TRBJ2-2
clone size: -
CDR3 DNA: TGCAGCGTCCAAGGAGGGTCTTATGTTAACACCGGGGAGCTGTTTTTT
CDR3 protein: CSVQGGSYVNTGELFF

V gene: TRBV23-1
D gene: -
J gene: TRBJ1-5
clone size: -
CDR3 DNA: TGCGCCAGCGGGCGTGGGGATAGCAATCAGCCCCAGCATTTT
CDR3 protein: CASGRGDSNQPQHF

V gene: TRBV10-3
D gene: -
J gene: TRBJ1-5
clone size: -
CDR3 DNA: TGTGCCATCAGTGACCCGATCGGGGGCGGTCAGCCCCAGCATTTT
CDR3 protein: CAISDPIGGGQPQHF

V gene: TRBV5-8
D gene: -
J gene: TRBJ2-4
clone size: -
CDR3 DNA: TGTGCCAGCAGCCTGAGCACAGAGGACAGCCAAAGCTTC
CDR3 protein: CASSLSTEDSQSF

V gene: TRBV25-1
D gene: TRBD2
J gene: TRBJ2-1
clone size: -
CDR3 DNA: TGTGCCAGCAGTGAGAGTAGGGCTAGCGGATACAATGAGCAGTTCTTC
CDR3 protein: CASSESRASGYNEQFF

V gene: TRBV13
D gene: -
J gene: TRBJ1-2
clone size: -
CDR3 DNA: TGTGCCAGCAGCTTAGCCCCGGACCCCTTCGAAGCTAACTATGGCTACACCTTC
CDR3 protein: CASSLAPDPFEANYGYTF

V gene: TRBV10-3
D gene: -
J gene: TRBJ1-5
clone size: -
CDR3 DNA: TGTGCCATCAGCGAACGAACCACTTCGGGCAATCAGCCCCAGCATTTT
CDR3 protein: CAISERTTSGNQPQHF

V gene: TRBV20-1
D gene: -
J gene: TRBJ2-1
clone size: -
CDR3 DNA: TGCAGTGCTAGCTCAGCGGCGAGTTACAATGAGCAGTTCTTC
CDR3 protein: CSASSAASYNEQFF

V gene: TRBV3-1
D gene: TRBD2
J gene: TRBJ2-1
clone size: -
CDR3 DNA: TGTGCCAGCAGCCCGACTAGCGGGAGCGCAAGTGAGCAGTTCTTC
CDR3 protein: CASSPTSGSASEQFF

V gene: TRBV20-1
D gene: TRBD1
J gene: TRBJ2-7
clone size: -
CDR3 DNA: TGCAGTGCCCTGACAGGGGACGAGCAGTACTTC
CDR3 protein: CSALTGDEQYF

V gene: TRBV28
D gene: -
J gene: TRBJ2-5
clone size: -
CDR3 DNA: TGTGCCAGCAGCCTACCACAGGGAAAAGAGACCCAGTACTTC
CDR3 protein: CASSLPQGKETQYF